This paragraph covers one TCR beta chain sequence. These data belong to a study of control samples from healthy donors and cancer patients. Only in-frame clones appear in the TCRdb table, and some are missing; sequencing was by immunoSEQ multiplex PCR. The sample includes about 180,000 clones, more than 90% of them seen just once. The CDR3 has 18 amino acids. Per germline, CDR1 MGHRA and CDR2 YSYEKL. Trimming stripped 1 base from V and 3 bases from J, with 16 bases between. The receptor comes from a man under 40 in good health. Sequencing used blood. The V call is TRBV4-1, the J call TRBJ1-6; D is unresolved. This CDR3 is CASSQALQVALYNSPLHF. DNA of the CDR3: TGCGCCAGCAGCCAAGCCCTTCAGGTCGCCCTCTATAATTCACCCCTCCACTTT.